Listed here are 12 T cell receptor beta chains from one sample, sequenced in a study of T cells in Graves' hyperthyroidism and ophthalmopathy. The source material, RNA transcripts, was used to amplify TCR beta CDR3 regions. Carried out on the TCR CDR3, a first-round RT-PCR used the HTBI primer set. MiXCR, run by TCRdb on the multiplex PCR reads, gives a single entry per CDR3 protein. The profile shows about 290,000 distinct CDR3 sequences, roughly an eighth of them singletons. Sequencing was carried out using blood. These receptor sequences come from a woman aged 40 to 49 with Graves' hyperthyroidism.

The V and J genes are TRBV7-9 and TRBJ2-1, with 12 bases identical to TRBD2. The CDR3 extends over 17 amino acids. CDR1 SEHNR and CDR2 FQNEAQ come from the germline V gene (reference sequence). The ends lost 4 bases at V and 0 bases at J; junction bases unmatched: 4. The DNA of the CDR3 is TGTGCCAGCAGCTCTGGGACTAGCGGGCCCTCCTACAATGAGCAGTTCTTC. Translating it yields CASSSGTSGPSYNEQFF.

The sample holds many counts of this clonotype. At one of its ends the junction is not consistent with the germline gene, which may arise from a read error. CDR3 nucleotide sequence: TGCGCGTCCCAGGGTATCTACAATGAGCAGTTCTTC. Protein product: CASQGIYNEQFF. This chain joins TRBV30 and TRBJ2-1; a weak D match, TRBD1 (5 bases). The CDR3 is 12 amino acids. CDR1 GTSNPN and CDR2 SVGIG come from the germline V gene (reference sequence).

This clonotype was observed many times. This rearrangement joins TRBV6-1 to TRBJ1-3, with D hard to call. V lost 5 bases, J lost 5 bases, and 13 bases lay in between. Germline V gene data show CDR1 as MNHNS and CDR2 as SASEGT. The CDR3 sequence is 14 residues long. CDR3 loop: CASSTTWSRNTIYF. DNA for the CDR3: TGTGCCAGCAGTACGACATGGAGCCGAAACACCATATATTTT.

The chain couples TRBV4-2 to TRBJ2-7; possibly TRBD2 for D (6 bases). From germline, CDR1 is LGHNA and CDR2 YNFKEQ. The CDR3 is made up of 15 amino acids. With 1 base removed from V and 4 bases from J, the gap between germline ends came to 14 bases. In nucleotides, the CDR3 is TGTGCCAGCAGCCAAGTGATTGGGGCGGGGTACGAGCAGTACTTC. Encoded protein: CASSQVIGAGYEQYF.

The chain links TRBV20-1 to TRBJ2-2; 9 bases agree with TRBD1. The CDR3 is 14 amino acids. Germline CDR1 reads DFQATT; CDR2 reads SNEGSKA (reference sequence). Unmatched junction bases numbered 10, after V lost 6 bases and J lost 8 bases. The CDR3 is CSANRDRDAGELFF. The DNA of the CDR3 is TGCAGTGCCAACCGGGACAGGGATGCTGGGGAGCTGTTTTTT.

This sequence joins TRBV5-4 and TRBJ1-2, with TRBD1 as a possible D gene (5 bases). CDR3 length: 15 amino acids. Trimming cost V 4 bases and J 2 bases, with 15 bases left between them. Germline loops: CDR1 SGHNT, CDR2 YYREEE (reference sequence). CDR3 sequence (DNA): TGTGCCAGCAGCACCACCAGGGAACCAAACTATGGCTACACCTTC. Amino acids: CASSTTREPNYGYTF.

This clonotype was detected ten times or more. The chain links TRBV12-3 or TRBV12-4 to TRBJ2-7; the D call may be TRBD1 or TRBD2 (5 bases each). V was cut by 4 bases and J by 1 base, with 17 bases left in between. CDR3 length: 16 residues. CDR3 sequence (DNA): TGTGCCAGCAGTTACAGTGGGGGAGAGTCTTCCTACGAGCAGTACTTC. It specifies CASSYSGGESSYEQYF.

This chain links TRBV2 with TRBJ1-2; weak D call: TRBD1 (5 bases). The germline V gene has CDR1 SNHLY and CDR2 FYNNEI. This CDR3 comprises 14 residues. Trimming left V 4 bases short and J 4 bases short, with 13 bases between. The CDR3: CASSGGASGYGYTF. Here the CDR3 DNA reads TGTGCCAGCAGTGGCGGGGCATCGGGCTATGGCTACACCTTC. Supplemented by reference TRBV2 and TRBJ1-2, the full variable domain reads EPEVTQTPSHQVTQMGQEVILRCVPISNHLYFYWYRQILGQKVEFLVSFYNNEISEKSEIFDDQFSVERPDGSNFTLKIRSTKLEDSAMYFCASSGGASGYGYTFGSGTRLTVV.

This clonotype showed up many times. The chain employs TRBV27 and TRBJ2-7; D may be TRBD1 (5 bases). This CDR3 is built from 16 residues. Germline assignment: CDR1 MNHEY and CDR2 SMNVEV (reference sequence). Trimming removed 3 bases from V and 2 bases from J, with 17 bases in between. The CDR3 region has the DNA TGTGCCAGCAGTTTGATTCCAGGGTCCCGACCCTACGAGCAGTACTTC. Its protein is CASSLIPGSRPYEQYF.

This clonotype was observed at least ten times. The chain employs TRBV3-1 and TRBJ2-1; 12 bases agree with TRBD2. Germline-derived CDR1 and CDR2 are LGHDT and YNNKEL (reference sequence). This CDR3 contains 15 residues. J lost 7 bases, V lost 1 base, and 2 bases had no gene match. The CDR3 region is CASSQAGLAGNEQFF. DNA of the CDR3: TGTGCCAGCAGCCAAGCCGGACTAGCGGGGAATGAGCAGTTCTTC.

This clonotype was seen many times. The chain couples TRBV6-5 to TRBJ2-2; D perhaps matches TRBD2 (5 bases). CDR1 and CDR2 from the germline V gene are MNHEY and SVGAGI. V was cut by 0 bases and J by 0 bases, with 5 bases left in between. The CDR3 sequence is 15 residues long. This CDR3 reads CASSYSGANTGELFF. The CDR3 DNA is TGTGCCAGCAGTTACTCCGGGGCGAACACCGGGGAGCTGTTTTTT.

This clonotype was found many times. The genes are TRBV12-3 or TRBV12-4 and TRBJ2-7; 8 bases are a match to TRBD2. This CDR3 is 16 amino acids long. Germline trimming cut 4 bases from V and 2 bases from J; bases unmatched to any gene: 10. The DNA of the CDR3 is TGTGCCAGCAGTTCGTCCGGGGGGGCCCTAGCCTACGAGCAGTACTTC. Translated: CASSSSGGALAYEQYF.